This T cell receptor beta chain emerged from a study of Ad26.COV2.S vaccination and SARS-CoV-2 variants. Study-wide results and caveats: Breadth measured for non-spike TCRs was similar across vaccine and placebo recipients. TCR breadth and depth estimates may have understated total T cell responses. People given the vaccine had a wider spike-specific TCR breadth than placebo recipients did. Substantial response breadth was reportedly seen for spike-specific CD8+ and CD4+ T cells after vaccination.

The CDR3 has 15 amino acids. Germline V gene data show CDR1 as SGHAT and CDR2 as FQNNGV. Trimming took 5 bases from V and 1 from J, leaving 14 bases between them. Turning to this clone: The antigen remains unidentified.

This table comes from immunoSEQ multiplex PCR, and its TCRdb copy is limited to in-frame clones, with some not included. This sample yields roughly 150,000 clones, of which around 86% are seen a single time; more than 4.5% belongs to the top ten. The sample here was peripheral blood, taken after recovery from COVID-19. V gene TRBV11-2 combines with J gene TRBJ1-1, with D maybe TRBD1 (6 bases). The clonotype comes from a human donor who had recovered from COVID-19. For the CDR3, the DNA is TGTGCCAGCAGCCTGCGGACAGACTCGAACACTGAAGCTTTCTTT. It yields the protein CASSLRTDSNTEAFF.